The rows below give T cell receptor beta chains drawn from one sample of a study of regulatory T cells in long-lasting Graves disease. TCRdb ran MiXCR on the multiplex PCR reads and lists one entry per CDR3 protein. The table lists approximately 690,000 distinct CDR3 sequences, about 32% of them singletons. The sequencing here drew on peripheral blood mononuclear cells (PBMCs), taken when the disease was refractory, from a patient treated with antithyroid drugs. The receptors here all came from a female donor with Graves disease. The conserved cysteine and the conserved F or W are not part of the CDR3 here. Fields, in order: V gene, D gene, CDR3 protein. A D gene is named only where the DNA matches it firmly.

TRBV2 TRBD2 ASIQGLAGPGGETQY
TRBV7-2 NA ASSRRESGKNIQY
TRBV28 NA ASSGAPRDTEAF
TRBV10-2 NA ASADGEGYEQY
TRBV20-1 NA SARDLPLYGYT
TRBV20-1 TRBD1 SAPGQGAYEQY
TRBV28 TRBD1 ASSSRQGTGTEAF
TRBV6-1 TRBD2 ASSKGLPQETQY
TRBV10-3 NA AISESAYYEQF
TRBV6-2/TRBV6-3 TRBD1 ASSYAGGLDGYT
TRBV10-2 TRBD2 ASSPGLAGGDPYNEQF
TRBV6-1 TRBD1 ASSGLPGQGVLVRYGYT
TRBV13 TRBD1 ASTQGVSDTDTQY
TRBV12-3/TRBV12-4 TRBD1 AIGQGVNEAF
TRBV30 TRBD1 AWRTGGVSDTQY
TRBV28 TRBD1 ASSRPGTATEKLF
TRBV3-1 TRBD1 ASRPTGANYGYT
TRBV7-3 TRBD2 ASSSWTSGSYNEQF
TRBV20-1 TRBD1 SAAEGTGVGYT
TRBV19 TRBD1 ASSRTGAGELF
TRBV29-1 TRBD1 SVEEGAGTEAF
TRBV29-1 NA SVEGGDASYEQY
TRBV30 NA AWNGGARSPLH
TRBV19 NA ASRGVHSNQPQH
TRBV20-1 NA SAREGGTNEKLF
TRBV9 NA ASSESGIMVAGNTIY
TRBV27 NA ASRSQFPGGYT
TRBV6-9 TRBD1 ASSYKRFRDRDYEQY
TRBV7-3 TRBD1 ASSPSTGPGIA
TRBV19 TRBD1 ASRSGQGGGQETQY
TRBV16 NA ASSQSQHSNQPQH
TRBV9 NA ASSVDKFGIEQY
TRBV29-1 NA SVEKGVNTEAF
TRBV2 NA ASLGEDRDYNYGYT
TRBV6-1 NA ASSSTSSGELF
TRBV12-3/TRBV12-4 NA ASSQGSGRRAGQY
TRBV15 NA ATSRDFYAYEQY
TRBV28 TRBD2 ASLAGAGTDTQY
TRBV6-2/TRBV6-3 TRBD2 ASSFSGRSYEQY
TRBV9 NA ASSVEQASPLH
TRBV5-1 NA ASSLEGEGRFGSPLH
TRBV5-1 TRBD1 ASSFRGQGGNTEAF
TRBV28 NA ASSFHPRSNTEAF
TRBV30 NA AWSRSGENTIY
TRBV11-2 NA ASSPQTAGELF
TRBV12-3/TRBV12-4 NA ASSFGSNQPQH
TRBV28 NA ASSRKYGYT
TRBV12-3/TRBV12-4 NA ASSNQQGWTNEQY
TRBV12-3/TRBV12-4 TRBD1 ASSRTGMETQY
TRBV15 NA ATSRERLNTEAF
TRBV28 NA ASSHLNTEAL
TRBV2 TRBD1 ASSEEGTGLTGELF
TRBV29-1 NA SVGAGREDYGYT
TRBV6-5 NA ASSYGGLSAEAF
TRBV12-3/TRBV12-4 NA ASSGTWASGSTIY